These 7 T cell receptor beta chains were all obtained from the same sample, sequenced in a study of blood T cell repertoires in COVID-19. Assay: immunoSEQ multiplex PCR; the TCRdb copy retains only in-frame clones and omits some. The sample includes fewer than 75,000 clones, 60% to 85% seen only once; the top ten take roughly 3.2%. The sample was peripheral blood. These receptors originate from a man aged 55 to 70 with acute or convalescent COVID-19.

The rearrangement joins TRBV5-6 to TRBJ2-2, with 13 bases matching TRBD2. The J segment lost 5 bases and the V segment lost 2 bases, leaving 3 bases of the junction unmatched. CDR1 is SGHDT and CDR2 is YYEEEE in the germline V gene. This CDR3 region has 16 residues. The CDR3 nucleotides read TGTGCCAGCAGCTTCCCGACTAGCGGGGGGACCGGGGAGCTGTTTTTT. Translating it yields CASSFPTSGGTGELFF.

The chain is built from TRBV6-5 and TRBJ1-2; 9 nucleotides line up with TRBD1. This CDR3 contains 15 residues. The germline CDR1 and CDR2 sequences are MNHEY and SVGAGI. Germline trimming cut 7 bases from V and 5 bases from J; bases unmatched to any gene: 11. CDR3 protein: CASNALDRGLYGYTF. The CDR3 region has the DNA TGTGCCAGCAACGCCTTGGACAGGGGCTTATATGGCTACACCTTC.

The DNA for the CDR3 is TGCGCCAGCAGCTTGACAGGGTCGGGGGCCAACGTCCTGACTTTC. Protein sequence: CASSLTGSGANVLTF. This chain links TRBV5-1 with TRBJ2-6, with a tentative D call TRBD1 (6 bases). The length of the CDR3 is 15 residues. In germline, CDR1 is SGHRS, CDR2 YFSETQ. The ends were cut back, 1 base at V and 4 bases at J, with 9 bases in the middle.

The J gene is TRBJ1-1, the V gene TRBV12-3 or TRBV12-4; D is perhaps TRBD1 (5 bases). The CDR3 loop spans 12 amino acids. Trimming took 5 bases from V and 3 from J, leaving 7 bases between them. CDR3 in DNA: TGTGCCAGCAGTCGACAGTACACTGAAGCTTTCTTT. Translation: CASSRQYTEAFF.

The chain joins TRBV6-5 to TRBJ1-2, with no clear D. V was clipped by 0 bases and J by 7 bases, with 9 bases between them. CDR1 is MNHEY, CDR2 SVGAGI, per germline. The CDR3 spans 13 residues. CDR3 sequence (DNA): TGTGCCAGCAGTTACTCGTTCCAGGCTGGCTACACCTTC. It encodes CASSYSFQAGYTF.

V gene TRBV12-3 or TRBV12-4 combines with J gene TRBJ2-5; 7 bases line up with TRBD2. The V segment lost 5 bases and the J segment 4 bases; nucleotides outside the gene matches: 1. This CDR3 comprises 12 residues. CDR3 sequence (DNA): TGTGCCAGCAGTCGGGGGGTAGAGACCCAGTACTTC. Amino acids: CASSRGVETQYF.

V usage is TRBV2 and J usage is TRBJ2-3; 9 bases match TRBD2. The junction had 7 bases not matched to a gene; V was cut back by 6 bases and J by 12 bases. Germline-derived CDR1 and CDR2 are SNHLY and FYNNEI. The CDR3 spans 12 residues. CDR3: CASSESGGRQYF. The CDR3 DNA is TGTGCCAGCAGCGAAAGCGGGGGGAGACAGTATTTT.